This is a list of T cell receptor beta chains from one sample in a study of blood T cell repertoires in COVID-19. Here immunoSEQ multiplex PCR was the method, and the copy in TCRdb shows in-frame clones only, minus some. The sample carries roughly 250,000 clones, about 85% recorded once. Material: PBMCs or T cells enriched from blood (not recorded which). Every receptor here comes from a woman aged 25 to 45 with acute COVID-19. Both conserved end residues are part of each CDR3. Fields, in order: CDR3 protein, J gene, clone size, V gene. A row's size may be missing; if present it is once, few, many or a size class.

CASSLADNSGNTIYF	TRBJ1-3	.	TRBV28
CASFSRVRNEQFF	TRBJ2-1	once	TRBV12-3/TRBV12-4
CASSLTGTGAGPTDTQYF	TRBJ2-3	.	TRBV7-9
CASMIRGGVGELFF	TRBJ2-2	.	TRBV6-5
CASSQQENTEAFF	TRBJ1-1	.	TRBV18
CASSSYNSGSVETQYF	TRBJ2-5	.	TRBV28
CAISEASGRNGEQYF	TRBJ2-7	once	TRBV10-3
CASSPRPGGTQYF	TRBJ2-5	.	TRBV11-2
CASSQEGRGFGANVLTF	TRBJ2-6	once	TRBV4-1
CASSSTGAPGNEQFF	TRBJ2-1	.	TRBV5-4
CASTVLRNTIYF	TRBJ1-3	.	TRBV12-3/TRBV12-4
CASSPRQDLTEAFF	TRBJ1-1	once	TRBV18
CASNPFGVGPTEAFF	TRBJ1-1	medium-sized	TRBV28
CASSLWGLAYNEQFF	TRBJ2-1	once	TRBV7-3
CASSSLSGGRGADTQYF	TRBJ2-3	.	TRBV5-4
CASISSGGNSDTQYF	TRBJ2-3	.	TRBV2
CASSRNTGTGSFQSSYNEQFF	TRBJ2-1	.	TRBV2
CASSLNGLSYEQYF	TRBJ2-7	.	TRBV7-3
CASSTQQGRYEQYF	TRBJ2-7	.	TRBV19
CASSLTGYSQPQHF	TRBJ1-5	.	TRBV28
CARRGITGTQETQYF	TRBJ2-5	.	TRBV2
CASSQGGGQGATEQYF	TRBJ2-7	few	TRBV4-1
CASSPRQNLNTEAFF	TRBJ1-1	.	TRBV19
CASSSTGQGLYGYTF	TRBJ1-2	once	TRBV2
CASSVAARNTEAFF	TRBJ1-1	few	TRBV9
CASTQVNTEAFF	TRBJ1-1	.	TRBV28
CASSPELAVTDTQYF	TRBJ2-3	once	TRBV4-1